The 2 T cell receptor beta chains given below trace back to one sample, sequenced in a study of blood T cell repertoires in COVID-19. TCRdb's copy holds only in-frame clones and misses some; the assay was immunoSEQ multiplex PCR. The sample consists of some 180,000 clones, 80% of them appearing once. Sequencing was performed on PBMCs or T cells enriched from blood (not recorded which). The receptors originated from a man aged 55 to 70 who had been exposed to COVID-19.

The chain uses TRBV7-2 and TRBJ1-3; no definite D call. There are 15 residues in the CDR3. Germline assignment: CDR1 SGHTA and CDR2 FQGNSA. Between the trimmed V and J ends, which lost 3 bases and 0 bases, there was a span of 9 bases. CDR3 residues: CASSFTSSSGNTIYF. The CDR3 DNA sequence: TGTGCCAGCAGCTTCACATCCTCCTCTGGAAACACCATATATTTT.

V usage is TRBV6-1 and J usage is TRBJ1-2; D gene ambiguous. V was trimmed by 1 base and J by 8 bases, leaving 32 bases between them. Germline CDR1 is MNHNS and CDR2 is SASEGT. This CDR3 contains 20 residues. The CDR3 DNA reads TGTGCCAGCAGTGAAGTGGGGAGCAGTCAGATAAGGAACTATTTGGGAGGCTACACCTTC. Its translation: CASSEVGSSQIRNYLGGYTF.